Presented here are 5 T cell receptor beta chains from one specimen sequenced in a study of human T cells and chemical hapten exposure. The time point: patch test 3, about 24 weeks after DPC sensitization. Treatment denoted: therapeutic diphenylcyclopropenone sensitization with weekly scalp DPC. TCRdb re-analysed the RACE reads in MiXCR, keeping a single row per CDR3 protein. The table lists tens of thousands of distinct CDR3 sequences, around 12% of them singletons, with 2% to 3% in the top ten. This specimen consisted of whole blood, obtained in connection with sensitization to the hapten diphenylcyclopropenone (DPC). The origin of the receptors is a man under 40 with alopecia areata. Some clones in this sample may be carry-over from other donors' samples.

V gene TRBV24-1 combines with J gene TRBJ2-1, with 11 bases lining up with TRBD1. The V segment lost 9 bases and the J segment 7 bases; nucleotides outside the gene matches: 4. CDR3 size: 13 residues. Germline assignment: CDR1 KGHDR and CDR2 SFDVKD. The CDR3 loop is CATSGQGVNEQFF. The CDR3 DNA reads TGTGCCACCTCGGGACAGGGGGTAAATGAGCAGTTCTTC.

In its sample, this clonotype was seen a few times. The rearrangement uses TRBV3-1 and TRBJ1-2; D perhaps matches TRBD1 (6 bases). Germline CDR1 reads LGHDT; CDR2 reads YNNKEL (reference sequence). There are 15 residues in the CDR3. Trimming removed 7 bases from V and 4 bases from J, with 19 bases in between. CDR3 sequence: CASTSAGGSIYGYTF. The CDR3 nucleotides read TGTGCCAGCACCTCAGCCGGGGGCTCAATCTATGGCTACACCTTC.

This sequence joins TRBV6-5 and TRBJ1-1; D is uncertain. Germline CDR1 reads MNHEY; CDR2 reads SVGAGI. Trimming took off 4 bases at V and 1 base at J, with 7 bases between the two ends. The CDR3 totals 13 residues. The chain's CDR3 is CASSLIRNTEAFF. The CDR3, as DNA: TGTGCCAGCAGTTTAATAAGGAACACTGAAGCTTTCTTT.

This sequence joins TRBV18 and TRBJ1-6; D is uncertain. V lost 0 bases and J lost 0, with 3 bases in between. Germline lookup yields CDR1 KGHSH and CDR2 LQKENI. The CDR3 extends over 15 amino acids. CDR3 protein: CASSPPNSYNSPLHF. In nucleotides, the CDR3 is TGTGCCAGCTCACCACCGAACTCCTATAATTCACCCCTCCACTTT.

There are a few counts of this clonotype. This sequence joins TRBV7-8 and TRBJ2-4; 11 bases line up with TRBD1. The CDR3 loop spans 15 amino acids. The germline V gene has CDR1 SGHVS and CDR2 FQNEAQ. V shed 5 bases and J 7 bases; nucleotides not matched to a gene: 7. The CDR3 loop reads CASSVIRDRGNIQYF. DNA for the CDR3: TGTGCCAGCAGCGTAATCCGGGACAGGGGGAACATTCAGTACTTC.